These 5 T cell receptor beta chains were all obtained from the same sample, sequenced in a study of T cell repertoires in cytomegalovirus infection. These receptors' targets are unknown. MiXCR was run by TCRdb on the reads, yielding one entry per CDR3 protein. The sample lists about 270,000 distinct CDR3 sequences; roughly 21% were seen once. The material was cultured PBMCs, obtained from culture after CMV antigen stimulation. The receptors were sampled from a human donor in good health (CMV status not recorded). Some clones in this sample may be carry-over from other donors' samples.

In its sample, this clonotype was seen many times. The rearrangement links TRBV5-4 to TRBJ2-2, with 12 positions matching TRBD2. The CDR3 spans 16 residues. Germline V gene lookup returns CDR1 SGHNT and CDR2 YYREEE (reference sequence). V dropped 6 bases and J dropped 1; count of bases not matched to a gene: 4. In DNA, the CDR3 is TGTGCCAGCACCTCTAGCGGGAGGGGGAACACCGGGGAGCTGTTTTTT. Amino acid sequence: CASTSSGRGNTGELFF. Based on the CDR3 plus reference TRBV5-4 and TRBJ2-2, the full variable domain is ETGVTQSPTHLIKTRGQQVTLRCSSQSGHNTVSWYQQALGQGPQFIFQYYREEENGRGNFPPRFSGLQFPNYSSELNVNALELDDSALYLCASTSSGRGNTGELFFGEGSRLTVL.

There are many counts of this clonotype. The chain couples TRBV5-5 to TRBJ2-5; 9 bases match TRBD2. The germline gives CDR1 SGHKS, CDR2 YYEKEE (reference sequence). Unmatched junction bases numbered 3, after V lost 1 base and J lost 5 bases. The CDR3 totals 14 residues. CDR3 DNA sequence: TGTGCCAGCAGCTTGTCCGCGGGAGGGGAGACCCAGTACTTC. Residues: CASSLSAGGETQYF.

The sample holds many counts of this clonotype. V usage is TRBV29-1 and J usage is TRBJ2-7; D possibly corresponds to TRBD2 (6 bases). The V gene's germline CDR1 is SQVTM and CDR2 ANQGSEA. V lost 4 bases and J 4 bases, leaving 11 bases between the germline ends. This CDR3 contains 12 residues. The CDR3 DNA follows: TGCAGCGTTGCAACGGGAGTGTACGAGCAGTACTTC. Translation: CSVATGVYEQYF.

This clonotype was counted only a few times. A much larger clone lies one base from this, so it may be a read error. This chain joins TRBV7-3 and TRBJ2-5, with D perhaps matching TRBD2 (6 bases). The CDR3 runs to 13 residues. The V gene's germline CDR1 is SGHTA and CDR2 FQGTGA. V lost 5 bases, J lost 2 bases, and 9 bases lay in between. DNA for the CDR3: TGTGCCAGCAGCCCGCTAGCGCAAGAGACCCAGTACTTC. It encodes CASSPLAQETQYF.

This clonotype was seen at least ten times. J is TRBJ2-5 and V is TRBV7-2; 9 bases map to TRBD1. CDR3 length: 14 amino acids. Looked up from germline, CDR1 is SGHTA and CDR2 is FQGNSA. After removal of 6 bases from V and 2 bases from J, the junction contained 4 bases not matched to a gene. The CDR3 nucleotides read TGTGCCAGCAGACAGGGGACAGGGCAAGAGACCCAGTACTTC. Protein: CASRQGTGQETQYF.